These 28 T cell receptor beta chains came from one sample sequenced in a study of blood T cells in healthy people across ages. A second PCR, run for roughly 7 to 11 cycles, used a sample-barcoded 5' primer plus a J-beta primer mix. A single record per CDR3 protein comes from TCRdb applying MiXCR to the 5' RACE reads. The sample carries some 900,000 distinct CDR3 sequences, about 30% recorded once. Specimen: blood. The origin of the receptors is an elderly woman in good health.

This chain joins TRBV6-9 and TRBJ2-4; D gene ambiguous. Germline CDR1 and CDR2: MNHGY and SVAAGI. V lost 4 bases, J lost 2 bases, and 3 bases lay in between. The CDR3 length is 12 residues. CDR3 nucleotide sequence: TGTGCCAGCAGTTTTCCCAAAAACATTCAGTACTTC. As protein: CASSFPKNIQYF.

The table lists this clonotype with many counts. The CDR3 sequence is CASSLEGQANGETQYF. The CDR3 DNA reads TGCGCCAGCAGCTTGGAGGGACAGGCTAATGGAGAGACCCAGTACTTC. The genes are TRBV5-1 and TRBJ2-5, with 8 positions matching TRBD1. Germline assignment: CDR1 SGHRS and CDR2 YFSETQ. The CDR3 is made up of 16 amino acids. Trimming removed 0 bases from V and 4 bases from J; junction bases left unmatched: 8.

This rearrangement joins TRBV20-1 to TRBJ2-7, with D possibly being TRBD2 (5 bases). Germline values: CDR1 DFQATT, CDR2 SNEGSKA (reference sequence). V was pared by 4 bases and J by 0 bases, with 19 bases between. The CDR3 spans 16 residues. The CDR3 region is CSAKRNFVEASYEQYF. Written as DNA, the CDR3 is TGCAGTGCTAAAAGAAATTTCGTGGAGGCCTCCTACGAGCAGTACTTC.

This clonotype was detected only a few times. The CDR3 protein is CATRPPGQLNEKLFF. DNA for the CDR3: TGTGCCACGAGGCCCCCGGGACAGCTTAATGAAAAACTGTTTTTT. J is TRBJ1-4 and V is TRBV6-5; 7 positions match TRBD1. Per germline, CDR1 MNHEY and CDR2 SVGAGI. The junction had 12 bases not matched to a gene; V was cut back by 10 bases and J by 4 bases. This CDR3 is 15 amino acids long.

This clonotype was seen at least ten times. The CDR3 DNA sequence: TGTGCCAGCAGTACTACCGGGGGGAACACTGAAGCTTTCTTT. It encodes CASSTTGGNTEAFF. The chain links TRBV11-2 to TRBJ1-1; TRBD1 is a possible D gene (5 bases). The V gene lost 6 bases and the J gene lost 1 base, with 12 bases spanning the gap. Germline-derived CDR1 and CDR2 are SGHAT and FQNNGV. This CDR3 spans 14 amino acids.

The table lists this clonotype with a count of one. The junction departs from germline at one end; a sequencing error may be responsible. The J gene is TRBJ2-6, the V gene TRBV30, with D perhaps being TRBD1 or TRBD2 (5 bases each). Germline CDR1 is GTSNPN and CDR2 is SVGIG (reference sequence). The CDR3 consists of 15 residues. The CDR3 DNA reads as TGTGCCTGGAGTGTACTAGGGTCCGGGGCCGACGTCCTGACTTTC. Protein sequence: CAWSVLGSGADVLTF.

Regarding this clonotype: This is likely a read error, given that the CDR3 carries no conserved phenylalanine or tryptophan at its end. V is TRBV15 and J is TRBJ2-3; TRBD2 matches at 9 bases. Germline V gene data show CDR1 as LNHNV and CDR2 as YYDKDF (reference sequence). The CDR3 covers 17 residues. The trim removed 1 base at V and 1 base at J, leaving 6 bases unmatched. The DNA for the CDR3 is TGTGCCACCAGCAGAGGGGTCTCTAGCGGGGGCACAGATACGCAGTATAGA. Encoded protein: CATSRGVSSGGTDTQYR.

This clonotype was detected ten times or more. V and J are TRBV3-1 and TRBJ2-5, with 9 nucleotides matching TRBD2. The CDR3 totals 14 residues. V lost 3 bases, J lost 2 bases, and 1 base stayed unmatched. Germline V CDR1 and CDR2: LGHDT, YNNKEL (reference sequence). The CDR3 coding sequence is TGTGCCAGCAGCCATAGCGGGAGTCAAGAGACCCAGTACTTC. It is translated as CASSHSGSQETQYF.

Ten or more counts support this clonotype. The chain joins TRBV7-2 to TRBJ2-7; 10 bases agree with TRBD1. With 5 bases clipped from V and 4 bases from J, the junction kept 8 bases outside the gene matches. Germline CDR1 is SGHTA and CDR2 is FQGNSA. The CDR3 totals 15 residues. The CDR3 reads CASSQRDRGRYEQYF. The CDR3 DNA reads as TGTGCCAGCAGCCAAAGGGACAGGGGTAGATACGAGCAGTACTTC.

The J gene is TRBJ2-2, the V gene TRBV28; 7 nucleotides agree with TRBD2. CDR1 is MDHEN, CDR2 SYDVKM, per germline. This CDR3 is 16 amino acids long. J lost 5 bases, V lost 2 bases, and 8 bases had no gene match. CDR3 nucleotide sequence: TGTGCCAGCAGTTTAGGAGGGAACGGGAGGACCGGGGAGCTGTTTTTT. Its protein product is CASSLGGNGRTGELFF. The full variable domain, completed using reference TRBV28 and TRBJ2-2, is DVKVTQSSRYLVKRTGEKVFLECVQDMDHENMFWYRQDPGLGLRLIYFSYDVKMKEKGDIPEGYSVSREKKERFSLILESASTNQTSMYLCASSLGGNGRTGELFFGEGSRLTVL.

This clonotype turned up a few times. V and J are TRBV11-3 and TRBJ1-4; 8 bases are shared with TRBD1. Unmatched junction bases numbered 6, after V lost 1 base and J lost 2 bases. The CDR3 is 17 residues long. Per germline, CDR1 SGHNT and CDR2 YENEEA. CDR3 DNA sequence: TGTGCCAGCAGCTTAGCGACAGGGGAAGCGACTAATGAAAAACTGTTTTTT. Translating gives CASSLATGEATNEKLFF.

The chain couples TRBV3-1 to TRBJ1-1; D not certain. The germline V gene encodes CDR1 LGHDT and CDR2 YNNKEL (reference sequence). The CDR3 runs 14 residues. The germline V and J ends were trimmed by 0 bases and 1 base, with 6 bases remaining between them. The CDR3 nucleotides read TGTGCCAGCAGCCAAGAAGGAGAGAACACTGAAGCTTTCTTT. Translation gives CASSQEGENTEAFF.

This clonotype came up many times. The chain employs TRBV5-1 and TRBJ2-1; a weak D match, TRBD1 (5 bases). Germline CDR1 reads SGHRS; CDR2 reads YFSETQ. V lost 5 bases, J lost 8 bases, and 20 bases lay in between. This CDR3 is 15 amino acids long. The CDR3 DNA reads TGCGCCAGCAGTCCAAGGATGGGGCGAGTTGATGAGCAGTTCTTC. It specifies CASSPRMGRVDEQFF.

V gene TRBV18 combines with J gene TRBJ1-5, with TRBD1 identical over 7 bases. This CDR3 has 15 amino acids. Trimming removed 3 bases from V and 4 bases from J; junction bases left unmatched: 6. The germline V gene has CDR1 KGHSH and CDR2 LQKENI. The CDR3 sequence is CASSPSDRLNQPQHF. The CDR3, as DNA: TGTGCCAGCTCACCCTCGGACAGGTTAAATCAGCCCCAGCATTTT.

This clonotype has a count of ten or more. The chain couples TRBV27 to TRBJ2-3, with D possibly being TRBD2 (5 bases). Between the trimmed V and J ends, which lost 5 bases and 4 bases, there was a span of 19 bases. CDR3 length equals 16 residues. Per the germline V gene, CDR1 is MNHEY and CDR2 is SMNVEV (reference sequence). The CDR3 is CASSPRSGRVADTQYF. CDR3 in DNA: TGTGCCAGCAGTCCCAGGAGCGGAAGGGTGGCAGATACGCAGTATTTT.

This clonotype has more than one count but fewer than ten. A much larger clone sits a single nucleotide away, making a read error possible. The rearrangement joins TRBV7-2 to TRBJ2-1; D is undetermined. V gave up 5 bases and J gave up 5 bases, with 22 bases separating them. CDR3 length: 17 residues. In germline, CDR1 is SGHTA, CDR2 FQGNSA. This CDR3 reads CASSPKVAPDLDNEQFF. DNA for the CDR3: TGTGCCAGCAGCCCGAAGGTAGCCCCCGATTTGGACAATGAGCAGTTCTTC.

The sample holds many counts of this clonotype. CDR3 loop: CASRPAPDTQYF. In nucleotides, the CDR3 is TGTGCCAGCAGACCGGCCCCCGATACGCAGTATTTT. The J gene is TRBJ2-3, the V gene TRBV7-8, with D hard to call. The germline V and J ends were trimmed by 6 bases and 6 bases, with 10 bases remaining between them. This CDR3 region has 12 residues. Germline values: CDR1 SGHVS, CDR2 FQNEAQ. The full variable domain, rest sourced from reference TRBV7-8 and TRBJ2-3, is GAGVSQSPRYKVAKRGQDVALRCDPISGHVSLFWYQQALGQGPEFLTYFQNEAQLDKSGLPSDRFFAERPEGSVSTLKIQRTQQEDSAVYLCASRPAPDTQYFGPGTRLTVL.

This clonotype was seen a handful of times. The V gene is TRBV11-2, the J gene TRBJ1-6, with D unresolved. The CDR3 length is 13 residues. Germline CDR1 reads SGHAT; CDR2 reads FQNNGV. V dropped 0 bases and J dropped 10 bases, with 7 bases sitting between them. This chain's CDR3 is CASSLDVGSPLHF. The CDR3 region has the DNA TGTGCCAGCAGCTTAGATGTGGGGTCACCCCTCCACTTT.

This clonotype was detected many times. V usage is TRBV20-1 and J usage is TRBJ2-1; D may be TRBD2 (6 bases). The CDR3 spans 14 residues. Germline lookup yields CDR1 DFQATT and CDR2 SNEGSKA (reference sequence). Trimming took 5 bases from V and 4 from J, leaving 15 bases between them. The DNA for the CDR3 is TGCAGTGCTGGACCCGGGAGTGCATACAATGAGCAGTTCTTC. Translated, it gives CSAGPGSAYNEQFF.

This clonotype came up many times. CDR3 in amino acids: CASSLTSFHEQYF. The CDR3 DNA follows: TGTGCCAGCAGCTTGACTAGCTTCCACGAGCAGTACTTC. This chain connects TRBV7-2 to TRBJ2-7, with 7 positions matching TRBD2. Germline V CDR1 and CDR2: SGHTA, FQGNSA. V dropped 3 bases and J dropped 5; count of bases not matched to a gene: 4. CDR3 size: 13 residues.

This clonotype appeared a single time. A much larger clone lies a single base off, so this may be a read error. V usage is TRBV20-1 and J usage is TRBJ1-2, with a possible D match to TRBD1 (5 bases). CDR3 size: 12 residues. The germline CDR1 and CDR2 sequences are DFQATT and SNEGSKA (reference sequence). Between the trimmed V and J ends, which lost 1 base and 7 bases, there was a span of 10 bases. CDR3 region: CSARGSDIGYTF. The CDR3 DNA is TGCAGTGCTAGAGGTTCGGACATTGGCTACACCTTC.

This clonotype has at least ten counts. The CDR3 DNA follows: TGTGCCAGCAGCCAAGATAGGCCAATGAGGAGGGTCAGCTCCTACAATGAGCAGTTCTTC. This gives the protein CASSQDRPMRRVSSYNEQFF. This sequence joins TRBV4-2 and TRBJ2-1; a possible D gene is TRBD2 (6 bases). Trimming removed 0 bases at V and 0 bases at J, with 21 bases between. Germline V gene sequence: CDR1 LGHNA, CDR2 YNFKEQ. CDR3 length: 20 residues.

Comment on this clonotype: At one boundary the junction diverges from the germline segment, which might be a read error. The chain couples TRBV7-9 to TRBJ1-1; 8 bases match TRBD1. CDR3 length: 12 amino acids. Per germline, CDR1 SEHNR and CDR2 FQNEAQ (reference sequence). For the CDR3, the DNA is TGTGCCAGCAGTTACCAGGGACAGGAAGGTTTCTTT. Translated: CASSYQGQEGFF.

The J gene is TRBJ2-7, the V gene TRBV12-3 or TRBV12-4; D remains ambiguous. V was cut by 1 base and J by 3 bases, with 10 bases left in between. This CDR3 has 14 residues. CDR3 in amino acids: CASSLGTGHYEQYF. CDR3 sequence (DNA): TGTGCCAGCAGTTTAGGGACGGGTCACTACGAGCAGTACTTC.

V is TRBV11-2 and J is TRBJ1-6; D gene ambiguous. CDR1 is SGHAT and CDR2 is FQNNGV in the germline V gene. Trimming cost V 3 bases and J 8 bases, with 8 bases left between them. The CDR3 runs to 13 residues. Here the CDR3 DNA reads TGTGCCAGCAGCTTCAGTGAAGATTCACCCCTCCACTTT. Translation gives CASSFSEDSPLHF.

This clonotype occurred many times. A much larger clone lies a single base off, so this may be a read error. The CDR3 region has the DNA TGTGCCACCCTCCGGGGTAGCGGGGGGAAGTACAATGAGCAGTACTTC. Translating it yields CATLRGSGGKYNEQYF. This chain connects TRBV12-3 or TRBV12-4 to TRBJ2-5; 10 nucleotides agree with TRBD2. The length of the CDR3 is 16 residues. V shed 10 bases and J 11 bases; nucleotides not matched to a gene: 22.

This clonotype was seen repeatedly, ten times or more. The chain recombines TRBV2 with TRBJ1-2; D ambiguous. V was cut by 8 bases and J by 0 bases, with 10 bases left in between. The CDR3 is made up of 13 amino acids. Germline loops: CDR1 SNHLY, CDR2 FYNNEI. The CDR3: CASRSGTNYGYTF. The DNA for the CDR3 is TGTGCCAGCCGAAGCGGGACTAACTATGGCTACACCTTC.

This clonotype has ten or more counts. V usage is TRBV20-1 and J usage is TRBJ2-5, with 7 bases identical to TRBD2. The ends lost 2 bases at V and 11 bases at J; junction bases unmatched: 20. The CDR3 covers 16 residues. CDR1 is DFQATT and CDR2 is SNEGSKA in the germline V gene (reference sequence). The CDR3 protein is CSARPTTNGGFGEQYF. The CDR3 nucleotides read TGCAGTGCTAGACCCACGACTAACGGGGGGTTTGGGGAGCAGTACTTC.